This T cell receptor (beta chain) emerged from a study of blood T cells in healthy people across ages. Findings of the study overall: Among T cells, TCR beta diversity per million cells dropped roughly linearly as age rose.

For the second PCR, which ran for roughly 6 to 12 cycles, a sample-barcoded 5' primer and a J-beta primer mix were used. TCRdb recomputed calls from the 5' RACE reads with MiXCR, one row per CDR3 protein. The data hold roughly 1.7 million distinct CDR3 sequences, with roughly a third observed a single time. The CDR3 length is 13 residues. Germline V gene lookup returns CDR1 DFQATT and CDR2 SNEGSKA (reference sequence). Trimming took 3 bases from V and 6 from J; bases not matched to a gene: 6. The study drew donors from healthy Caucasian individuals in Russia aged roughly 6 to 90. With respect to this clonotype: Its antigen is as yet unknown.

This sequence joins TRBV20-1 and TRBJ1-1; TRBD1 agrees at 8 bases. This receptor was identified in a woman aged 25 to 39 in good health. The sequenced material came from blood. The DNA for the CDR3 is TGCAGTGCTAGGGCAGGGGGCGGCTCTGAAGCTTTCTTT. Encoded protein: CSARAGGGSEAFF.